This T cell receptor (beta chain) came from a study of blood T cells in healthy people across ages. The use of a sample-barcoded 5' primer and a J-beta primer mix characterized a second PCR of 7 to 11 cycles. TCRdb used MiXCR to reprocess the 5' RACE reads, holding one entry per CDR3 protein. The table lists some 890,000 distinct CDR3 sequences, about 29% of them singletons. The same sample was also used in a study of T cells of mothers and their children.

The material sequenced was blood. This TCR derives from a woman in her thirties or forties in good health.

CDR3 nucleotides: TGCGCCAGCAGCCTAGAGCTAAAGCGGGGGCGCACAGATACGCAGTATTTT. Residues: CASSLELKRGRTDTQYF. The chain is built from TRBV5-1 and TRBJ2-3, with 8 bases identical to TRBD2. With 4 bases clipped from V and 1 base from J, the junction kept 11 bases outside the gene matches. Germline V gene sequence: CDR1 SGHRS, CDR2 YFSETQ. This CDR3 spans 17 amino acids.